The 5 T cell receptor beta chains below come from one sample, sequenced in a study of shared clonotypes between healthy human individuals. Produced via immunoSEQ multiplex PCR; TCRdb's table is partial and in-frame only. The sample shows millions of clones, over 85% of them seen only once. Positive CCR7 selection of CD45RO-negative cells yielded the naive CD8 cells, and terminally differentiated effector memory CD45RA+ cells were excluded. Sample: naive CD8+ T cells sorted from blood. These receptor sequences come from a young man in good health.

V gene TRBV27 combines with J gene TRBJ2-3; 9 bases are a match to TRBD2. CDR3 size: 17 residues. The V gene's germline CDR1 is MNHEY and CDR2 SMNVEV (reference sequence). V lost 1 base to trimming and J lost 6 bases; unmatched junction nucleotides: 11. CDR3 in DNA: TGTGCCAGCAGTTTATTGGCGGGAGGGCTGGGTAGGGATACGCAGTATTTT. Residues: CASSLLAGGLGRDTQYF.

The chain uses TRBV7-2 and TRBJ2-7, with D possibly TRBD1 on 6 matching bases. The CDR3 has 13 residues. The ends were cut back, 3 bases at V and 5 bases at J, with 11 bases in the middle. Germline CDR1 is SGHTA and CDR2 is FQGNSA. In DNA, the CDR3 is TGTGCCAGCAGCTTCAGGGGAAGTCACGAGCAGTACTTC. Encoded protein: CASSFRGSHEQYF. The full variable domain, with the rest looked up from reference TRBV7-2 and TRBJ2-7, is GAGVSQSPSNKVTEKGKDVELRCDPISGHTALYWYRQSLGQGLEFLIYFQGNSAPDKSGLPSDRFSAERTGGSVSTLTIQRTQQEDSAVYLCASSFRGSHEQYFGPGTRLTVT.

The V and J genes are TRBV9 and TRBJ1-3, with unresolved D. The length of the CDR3 is 18 residues. Trimming removed 2 bases from V and 0 bases from J, with 18 bases in between. CDR1 SGDLS and CDR2 YYNGEE come from the germline V gene. The CDR3 region is CASSVFDGPILSGNTIYF. DNA of the CDR3: TGTGCCAGCAGCGTTTTTGACGGCCCTATACTCTCTGGAAACACCATATATTTT.

DNA of the CDR3: TGTGCCAGCAGTTACAGGGGCTCTGGGGCCAACGTCCTGACTTTC. This gives the protein CASSYRGSGANVLTF. This chain joins TRBV27 and TRBJ2-6; 7 bases fit TRBD1. This CDR3 comprises 15 residues. Losses at the gene ends were 4 bases for V and 0 bases for J; bases not matched to a gene: 0. The germline CDR1 and CDR2 sequences are MNHEY and SMNVEV (reference sequence).

This sequence joins TRBV19 and TRBJ2-7; maybe TRBD2 (6 bases). CDR3 size: 13 residues. V was pared by 6 bases and J by 3 bases, with 12 bases between. Germline V CDR1 and CDR2: LNHDA, SQIVND (reference sequence). CDR3 nucleotides: TGTGCCAGTAGCGCGGGAATCCTCTACGAGCAGTACTTC. It yields the protein CASSAGILYEQYF. Full variable domain (remainder filled in from reference TRBV19 and TRBJ2-7): DGGITQSPKYLFRKEGQNVTLSCEQNLNHDAMYWYRQDPGQGLRLIYYSQIVNDFQKGDIAEGYSVSREKKESFPLTVTSAQKNPTAFYLCASSAGILYEQYFGPGTRLTVT.